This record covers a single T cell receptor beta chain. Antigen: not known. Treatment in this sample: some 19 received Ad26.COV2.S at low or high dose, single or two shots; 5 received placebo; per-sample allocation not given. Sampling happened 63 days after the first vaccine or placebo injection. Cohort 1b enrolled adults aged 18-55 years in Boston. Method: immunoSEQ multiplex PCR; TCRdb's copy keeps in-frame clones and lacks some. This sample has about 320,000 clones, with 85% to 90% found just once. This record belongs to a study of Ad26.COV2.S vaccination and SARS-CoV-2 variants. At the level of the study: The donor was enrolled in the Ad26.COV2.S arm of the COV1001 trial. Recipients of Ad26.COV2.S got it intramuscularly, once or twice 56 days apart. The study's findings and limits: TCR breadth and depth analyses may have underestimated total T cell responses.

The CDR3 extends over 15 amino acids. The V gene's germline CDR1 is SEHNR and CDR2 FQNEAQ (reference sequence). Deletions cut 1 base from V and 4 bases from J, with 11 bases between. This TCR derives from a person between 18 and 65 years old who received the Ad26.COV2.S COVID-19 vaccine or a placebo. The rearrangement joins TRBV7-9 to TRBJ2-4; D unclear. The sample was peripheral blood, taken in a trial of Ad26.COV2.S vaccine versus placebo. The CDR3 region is CASSLVVDAKNIQYF. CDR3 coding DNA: TGTGCCAGCAGCTTAGTGGTGGACGCAAAAAACATTCAGTACTTC.